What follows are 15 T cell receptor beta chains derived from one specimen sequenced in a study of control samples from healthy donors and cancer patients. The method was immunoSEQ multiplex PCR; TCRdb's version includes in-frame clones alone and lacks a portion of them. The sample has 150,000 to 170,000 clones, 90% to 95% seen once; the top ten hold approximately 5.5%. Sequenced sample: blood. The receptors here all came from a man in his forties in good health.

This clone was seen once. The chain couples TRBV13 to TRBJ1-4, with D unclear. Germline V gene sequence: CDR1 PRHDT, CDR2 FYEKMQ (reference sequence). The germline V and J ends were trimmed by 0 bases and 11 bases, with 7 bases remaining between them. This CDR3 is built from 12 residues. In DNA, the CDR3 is TGTGCCAGCAGCTTAGGCCTGGGGAAACTGTTTTTT. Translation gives CASSLGLGKLFF.

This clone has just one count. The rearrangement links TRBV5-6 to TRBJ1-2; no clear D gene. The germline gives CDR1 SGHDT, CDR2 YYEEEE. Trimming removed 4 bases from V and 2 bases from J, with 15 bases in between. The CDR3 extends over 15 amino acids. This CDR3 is CASSTGPASNYGYTF. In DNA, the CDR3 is TGTGCCAGCAGCACCGGGCCGGCCTCCAACTATGGCTACACCTTC.

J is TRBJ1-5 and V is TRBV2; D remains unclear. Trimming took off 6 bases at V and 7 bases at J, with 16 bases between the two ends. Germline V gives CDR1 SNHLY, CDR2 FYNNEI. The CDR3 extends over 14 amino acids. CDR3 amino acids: CASSAHGVRQPQHF. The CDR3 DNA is TGTGCCAGCAGCGCCCACGGGGTAAGGCAGCCCCAGCATTTT.

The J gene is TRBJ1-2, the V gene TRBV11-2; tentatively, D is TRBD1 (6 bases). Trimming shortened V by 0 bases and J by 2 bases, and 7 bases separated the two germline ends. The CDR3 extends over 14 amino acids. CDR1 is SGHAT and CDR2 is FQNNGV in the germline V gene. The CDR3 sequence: CASSLEGGNYGYTF. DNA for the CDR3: TGTGCCAGCAGCTTAGAAGGGGGGAACTATGGCTACACCTTC.

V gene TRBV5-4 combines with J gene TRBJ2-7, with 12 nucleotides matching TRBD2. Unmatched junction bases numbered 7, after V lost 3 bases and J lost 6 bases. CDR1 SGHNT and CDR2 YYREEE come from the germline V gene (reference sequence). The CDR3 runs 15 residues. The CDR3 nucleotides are TGTGCCAGCAGCTCTAGCGGGGGGGCCCTTGGCGAGCAGTACTTC. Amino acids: CASSSSGGALGEQYF.

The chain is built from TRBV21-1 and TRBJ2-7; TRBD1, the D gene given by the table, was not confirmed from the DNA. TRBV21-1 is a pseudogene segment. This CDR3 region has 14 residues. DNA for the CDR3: TGTGCCAGCAGCAAACAGGGAAAGGACTACGAGCAGTACTTC. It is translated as CASSKQGKDYEQYF.

CDR3 loop: CASSIPRGASFDYTF. The CDR3 DNA reads as TGTGCCAGTAGTATCCCCAGGGGAGCTTCTTTTGACTACACCTTC. The V call is TRBV19, the J call TRBJ1-2; perhaps TRBD1 as D (6 bases). The CDR3 runs to 15 residues. The ends were cut back, 3 bases at V and 10 bases at J, with 21 bases in the middle. Per the germline V gene, CDR1 is LNHDA and CDR2 is SQIVND (reference sequence).

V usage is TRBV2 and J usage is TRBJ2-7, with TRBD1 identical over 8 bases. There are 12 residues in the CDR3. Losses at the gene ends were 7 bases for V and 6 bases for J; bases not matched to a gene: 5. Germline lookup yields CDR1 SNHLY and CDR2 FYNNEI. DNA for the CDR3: TGTGCCAGCAAAGGACAGGGCGCCGAGCAGTACTTC. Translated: CASKGQGAEQYF.

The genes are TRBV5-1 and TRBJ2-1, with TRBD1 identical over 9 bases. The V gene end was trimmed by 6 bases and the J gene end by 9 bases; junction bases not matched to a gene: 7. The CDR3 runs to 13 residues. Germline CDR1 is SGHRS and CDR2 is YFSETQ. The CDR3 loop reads CASKGTGYSEQFF. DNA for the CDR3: TGCGCCAGCAAAGGGACAGGGTATTCTGAGCAGTTCTTC. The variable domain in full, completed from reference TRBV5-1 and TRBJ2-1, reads KAGVTQTPRYLIKTRGQQVTLSCSPISGHRSVSWYQQTPGQGLQFLFEYFSETQRNKGNFPGRFSGRQFSNSRSEMNVSTLELGDSALYLCASKGTGYSEQFFGPGTRLTVL.

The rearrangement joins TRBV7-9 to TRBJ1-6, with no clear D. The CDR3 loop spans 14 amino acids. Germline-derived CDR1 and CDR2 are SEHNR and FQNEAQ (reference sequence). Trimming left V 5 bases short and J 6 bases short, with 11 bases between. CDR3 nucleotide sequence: TGTGCCAGCAGCCGCGCCGCTCCTAATTCACCCCTCCACTTT. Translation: CASSRAAPNSPLHF. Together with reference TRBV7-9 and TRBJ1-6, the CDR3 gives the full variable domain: DTGVSQNPRHKITKRGQNVTFRCDPISEHNRLYWYRQTLGQGPEFLTYFQNEAQLEKSRLLSDRFSAERPKGSFSTLEIQRTEQGDSAMYLCASSRAAPNSPLHFGNGTRLTVT.

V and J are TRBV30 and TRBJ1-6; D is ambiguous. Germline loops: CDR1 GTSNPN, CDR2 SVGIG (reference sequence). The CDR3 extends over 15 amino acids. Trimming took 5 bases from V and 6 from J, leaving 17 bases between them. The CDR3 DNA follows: TGTGCCTGGGGGTACCCACAGCTTTCTAATTCACCCCTCCACTTT. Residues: CAWGYPQLSNSPLHF.

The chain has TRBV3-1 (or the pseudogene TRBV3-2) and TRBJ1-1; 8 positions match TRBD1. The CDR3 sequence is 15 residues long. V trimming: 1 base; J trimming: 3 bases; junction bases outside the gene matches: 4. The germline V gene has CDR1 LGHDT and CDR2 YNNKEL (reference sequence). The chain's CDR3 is CASSQGRQGYTEAFF. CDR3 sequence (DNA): TGTGCCAGCAGCCAAGGACGACAGGGGTACACTGAAGCTTTCTTT.

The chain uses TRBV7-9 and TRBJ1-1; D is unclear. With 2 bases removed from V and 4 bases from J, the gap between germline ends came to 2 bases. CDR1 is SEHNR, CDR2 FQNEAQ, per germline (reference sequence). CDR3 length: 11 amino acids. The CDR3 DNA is TGTGCCAGCAGCTTAAGCACTGAAGCTTTCTTT. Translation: CASSLSTEAFF.

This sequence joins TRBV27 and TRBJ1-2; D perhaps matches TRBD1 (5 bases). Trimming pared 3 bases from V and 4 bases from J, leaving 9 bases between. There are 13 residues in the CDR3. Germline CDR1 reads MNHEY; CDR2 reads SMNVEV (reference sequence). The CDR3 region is CASSFQGTYGYTF. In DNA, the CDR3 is TGTGCCAGCAGTTTCCAGGGTACCTATGGCTACACCTTC.

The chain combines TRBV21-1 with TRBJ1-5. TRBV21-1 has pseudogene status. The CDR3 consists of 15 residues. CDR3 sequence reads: CASSHLMGEDQPQHF. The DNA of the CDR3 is TGTGCCAGCAGCCATCTGATGGGCGAGGATCAGCCCCAGCATTTT.